The present T cell receptor (beta chain) was sequenced within a study of Tregs in tolerant kidney transplant recipients. Libraries were prepared by immunoSEQ multiplex PCR; TCRdb keeps only in-frame clonotypes and omits some of them. Its table lists 31,000 or so clones. The CDR3 runs to 14 residues. V dropped 1 base and J dropped 6 bases, with 13 bases sitting between them. Germline CDR1 reads SEHNR; CDR2 reads FQNEAQ (reference sequence). Concerning this clone itself: The CDR3 goes on 3 residues after the read ends, and that part is filled in from the germline J gene.

This receptor was taken from a human donor who received a combined kidney and bone marrow transplant. The genes are TRBV7-9 and TRBJ2-7, with D perhaps matching TRBD1 (5 bases). Sequencing used CD8+ T cells from blood, obtained before the transplant. CDR3 residues: CASSLDRPVVEQYF. The covered CDR3 bases are TGTGCCAGCAGCTTAGACAGGCCGGTGGTCGAG.